This T cell receptor beta chain came from a study of identical twins. A universal primer site was added by template switching, and unique molecular identifiers were carried by the cDNA. TCRdb reprocessed the 5' RACE reads via MiXCR and lists one record per CDR3 protein. This table holds some 270,000 distinct CDR3 sequences, 6.5% to 9.5% found once. The data also belong to a second study, concerning yellow fever vaccine responses in identical twins.

The source of this sequence is a young woman in good health. The specimen was CD8+ T cells sorted from blood.

The chain's CDR3 is CASRTGQGGYNSPLHF. CDR3 coding DNA: TGTGCCAGCAGGACCGGACAGGGGGGTTATAATTCACCCCTCCACTTT. V is TRBV28 and J is TRBJ1-6; TRBD1 matches at 10 bases. This CDR3 contains 16 residues. After removal of 6 bases from V and 4 bases from J, the junction contained 6 bases not matched to a gene. CDR1 and CDR2 from the germline V gene are MDHEN and SYDVKM.